The 15 T cell receptor beta chains presented below share a single source sample, sequenced in a study of identical twins. TCRdb ran MiXCR on the 5' RACE reads and lists one entry per CDR3 protein. Among about 190,000 distinct CDR3 sequences listed, approximately 15% were seen once. The same data also went into a second study, on T cells expressing NK-cell markers.

The source material was CD8+ T cells sorted from blood. These receptors all come from a woman under 30 in good health.

This clonotype has a handful of counts. The V gene is TRBV20-1, the J gene TRBJ1-1; D is undetermined. The CDR3 totals 12 residues. V shed 0 bases and J shed 6 bases, with 8 bases lying between them. Per the germline V gene, CDR1 is DFQATT and CDR2 is SNEGSKA (reference sequence). The CDR3 loop reads CSARDVPPEAFF. The CDR3 nucleotides read TGCAGTGCTAGAGATGTTCCCCCTGAAGCTTTCTTT.

There are many counts of this clonotype. J is TRBJ2-1 and V is TRBV7-9, with unresolved D. This CDR3 spans 13 amino acids. CDR1 and CDR2 from the germline V gene are SEHNR and FQNEAQ (reference sequence). Trimming removed 5 bases from V and 5 bases from J, with 10 bases in between. The CDR3 DNA sequence: TGTGCCAGCAGCAGAACTCACGACAATGAGCAGTTCTTC. Translating it yields CASSRTHDNEQFF.

The gene calls are TRBV6-2 or TRBV6-3 and TRBJ2-7; no clear D. V lost 6 bases, J lost 1 base, and 10 bases lay in between. This CDR3 has 13 amino acids. The germline V gene has CDR1 MNHEY and CDR2 SVGEGT. The DNA for the CDR3 is TGTGCCAGCAGACACCGGCGGTCCTACGAGCAGTACTTC. This codes for CASRHRRSYEQYF.

This clonotype was detected only a few times. The chain employs TRBV12-3 or TRBV12-4 and TRBJ2-1; D ambiguous. V was pared by 7 bases and J by 9 bases, with 10 bases between. The CDR3 sequence is 11 residues long. Here the CDR3 DNA reads TGTGCCAGCACCAGTTCTGGTGAGCAGTTCTTC. It translates to CASTSSGEQFF.

The J gene is TRBJ2-1, the V gene TRBV7-9; no reliable D call. The CDR3 has 16 amino acids. Between the trimmed V and J ends, which lost 5 bases and 5 bases, there was a span of 19 bases. Looked up from germline, CDR1 is SEHNR and CDR2 is FQNEAQ (reference sequence). The CDR3 sequence is CASSGSSVSVNNEQFF. The CDR3 nucleotides read TGTGCCAGCAGCGGTAGTAGTGTCTCAGTTAACAATGAGCAGTTCTTC.

This clonotype was observed at least ten times. V usage is TRBV3-1 and J usage is TRBJ2-5; 7 bases line up with TRBD2. From germline, CDR1 is LGHDT and CDR2 YNNKEL (reference sequence). V shed 0 bases, J shed 5 bases, and the junction held 9 bases outside the gene matches. This CDR3 spans 16 amino acids. CDR3 residues: CASSQEAGRGSETQYF. The CDR3 DNA reads as TGTGCCAGCAGCCAAGAAGCGGGGAGGGGTAGTGAGACCCAGTACTTC.

Remarks on this clonotype: It is unclear where the CDR3 begins or ends on the DNA, so no DNA is shown, and the CDR3 is as TCRdb lists it. The rearrangement uses TRBV7-9 and TRBJ2-7; no check of the table's D call, TRBD1, against the DNA was made. CDR1 and CDR2 (germline): SEHNR, FQNEAQ (reference sequence). The CDR3 length equals 15 residues, ends included. This CDR3 reads CASWGSSTSDHEQYF.

This rearrangement joins TRBV7-6 to TRBJ2-7; 8 bases are shared with TRBD1. J lost 5 bases, V lost 5 bases, and 14 bases had no gene match. Per germline, CDR1 SGHVS and CDR2 FNYEAQ. CDR3 size: 16 residues. CDR3: CASSPRHRGYIDEQYF. CDR3 bases: TGTGCCAGCAGCCCCCGTCACAGGGGGTATATAGACGAGCAGTACTTC.

The chain uses TRBV3-1 and TRBJ2-7; TRBD1 matches 7 bases. V trimming: 0 bases; J trimming: 0 bases; junction bases outside the gene matches: 5. This CDR3 contains 16 residues. CDR1 and CDR2 from the germline V gene are LGHDT and YNNKEL (reference sequence). CDR3 nucleotides: TGTGCCAGCAGCCAAGATGAGGGGGCAAGCTCCTACGAGCAGTACTTC. This encodes CASSQDEGASSYEQYF.

This chain joins TRBV20-1 and TRBJ2-3; D is unresolved. CDR1 is DFQATT and CDR2 is SNEGSKA in the germline V gene (reference sequence). The CDR3 is made up of 9 amino acids. V was cut by 7 bases and J by 9 bases, with 8 bases left in between. CDR3: CSVGGTQYF. DNA of the CDR3: TGCAGTGTTGGTGGGACGCAGTATTTT.

V and J are TRBV7-9 and TRBJ1-1, with unresolved D. The CDR3 loop spans 13 amino acids. V lost 5 bases and J lost 4, with 11 bases in between. Looked up from germline, CDR1 is SEHNR and CDR2 is FQNEAQ (reference sequence). The CDR3 DNA follows: TGTGCCAGCAGCAAAACAGCGATCACTGAAGCTTTCTTT. Protein sequence: CASSKTAITEAFF.

This clonotype came up a few times. The chain links TRBV6-5 to TRBJ2-1, with D perhaps TRBD1 (5 bases). There are 17 residues in the CDR3. CDR1 and CDR2 from the germline V gene are MNHEY and SVGAGI. Trimming shortened V by 0 bases and J by 0 bases, and 12 bases separated the two germline ends. CDR3 residues: CASSYSGEPSSYNEQFF. Here the CDR3 DNA reads TGTGCCAGCAGTTACTCAGGGGAACCGAGCTCCTACAATGAGCAGTTCTTC.

This clonotype was recorded a few times. This sequence joins TRBV7-9 and TRBJ2-1; 11 bases map to TRBD1. V lost 6 bases, J lost 8 bases, and 12 bases stayed unmatched. There are 16 residues in the CDR3. Germline CDR1 SEHNR, CDR2 FQNEAQ (reference sequence). For the CDR3, the DNA is TGTGCCAGCAGGGGACAGGGGGACAGACATAGCGATGAGCAGTTCTTC. Residues: CASRGQGDRHSDEQFF.

The chain uses TRBV5-1 and TRBJ2-3; D is unclear. The length of the CDR3 is 15 residues. Germline V gene sequence: CDR1 SGHRS, CDR2 YFSETQ. Trimming took off 5 bases at V and 0 bases at J, with 13 bases between the two ends. The CDR3 protein is CASRRNEGSTDTQYF. The CDR3 DNA is TGCGCCAGCAGGAGGAATGAAGGAAGCACAGATACGCAGTATTTT.

This clonotype showed up just a few times. The chain is built from TRBV20-1 and TRBJ2-1, with D perhaps TRBD2 (6 bases). CDR3 length: 15 amino acids. Trimming shortened V by 5 bases and J by 6 bases, and 20 bases separated the two germline ends. Germline lookup yields CDR1 DFQATT and CDR2 SNEGSKA (reference sequence). Here the CDR3 reads CSAYRTIGYGNEQFF. CDR3 DNA: TGCAGTGCTTACCGGACTATAGGGTATGGCAATGAGCAGTTCTTC.